The entry below gives a single TCR beta chain sequence along with its context. Its antigen remains unidentified. Base qualities are not recorded, but no much larger clone differs from it by a single base. The data originate from a study of blood T cell repertoires in COVID-19 (dated by TCRdb to about 2020). About the study as a whole: Samples from collaborators originated in the United States, Italy and Spain and spanned both the acute and convalescent phases of COVID-19. The prospective study material was composed of cDNA or gDNA derived from T cells, B-cell-depleted T cells, or PBMCs. The dataset comprised deeply sampled blood TCRbeta repertoires from subjects exposed to, actively infected with, or recovered from COVID-19. A freely available public database, intended as a resource for researchers studying the immune response to SARS-CoV-2, is where the repertoires were released. The samples were drawn from two sources: the first 160 participants of the ongoing ImmuneRACE study, and over 1,000 subjects contributed by 6 global collaborators. Nearly every sample came with metadata listing a de-identified subject ID, COVID-19 status, age in years and sex. Where available, HLA class I and class II types were taken from metadata supplied by the sample provider and were not determined by assay-based typing. Overall study outcomes, separate from this receptor: The amount of clinical and demographic metadata varied by source and participant and was provided uncurated.

The immunoSEQ Assay, a bias-controlled multiplex PCR, was used to amplify TCRbeta CDR3 regions from genomic DNA. Regarding the original processing steps: The number of nucleated cells in each sample was estimated from the amplification of reference gene primers within the assay. To quantify the absolute abundance of each unique TCRbeta CDR3 rearrangement, sequence reads were collapsed and filtered. For each sample, productive Simpson clonality was calculated as the square root of Simpson's diversity index over productive rearrangements. TCRdb carries this immuneACCESS record with in-frame sequences only. Its versions omit some clonotypes, under half of them owing to an unresolved V gene in the studies checked, with the rest unexplained. The V and J calls and clone size come from that table; D and trimming were worked out from the DNA. In this sample the table shows over 100,000 clones, over 65% of which occur a single time. Together, the top ten hold around 4.5% of the sample.

Whole blood was collected in K2EDTA tubes by collaborating institutions according to the institutions' own protocols. Collaborator samples were shipped for TCRbeta analysis as frozen whole blood, isolated PBMCs, or DNA extracted from either sample type. The germline ends are 9 bases apart after V is trimmed by 0 bases and J by 6 bases. The germline V gene sets CDR1 to MNHEY and CDR2 to SVGAGI. The CDR3 starts with the cysteine, ends with the phenylalanine, and has 15 residues. The CDR3 DNA has 45 bases and is translated from base 1. The specimen sequenced was peripheral blood. The origin of this receptor is a human donor in a cohort sampled during active COVID-19. The V gene is TRBV6-5 and the J gene is TRBJ1-6; no D gene can be assigned with confidence. The nucleotide sequence reads TGTGCCAGCAGTTACTCTCGGGAAGGTAATTCACCCCTCCACTTT. Its amino acids are CASSYSREGNSPLHF.